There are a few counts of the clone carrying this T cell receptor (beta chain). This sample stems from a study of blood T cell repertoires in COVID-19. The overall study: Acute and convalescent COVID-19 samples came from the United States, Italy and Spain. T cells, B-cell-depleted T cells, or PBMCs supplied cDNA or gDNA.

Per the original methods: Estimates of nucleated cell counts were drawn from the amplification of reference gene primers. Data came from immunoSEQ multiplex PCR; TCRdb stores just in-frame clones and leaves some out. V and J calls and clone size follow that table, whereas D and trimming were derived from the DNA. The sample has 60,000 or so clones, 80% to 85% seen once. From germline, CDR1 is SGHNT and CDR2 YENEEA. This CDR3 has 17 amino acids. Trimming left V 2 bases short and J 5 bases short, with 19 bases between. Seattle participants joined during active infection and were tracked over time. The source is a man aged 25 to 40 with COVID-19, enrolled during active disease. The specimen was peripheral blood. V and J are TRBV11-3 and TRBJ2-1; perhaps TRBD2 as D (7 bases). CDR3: CASSLRAGATIHNEQFF. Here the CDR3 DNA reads TGTGCCAGCAGCTTACGGGCGGGGGCCACGATACACAATGAGCAGTTCTTC.